These T cell receptor beta chains were read from a single sample in a study of CD8+ T cells in alopecia areata. TCRdb's copy holds only in-frame clones and misses some; the assay was immunoSEQ multiplex PCR. The sample contains about 23,000 clones, under 60% of which appear only once. Specimen: NKG2D-high CD8+ T cells sorted from blood. The receptor set was obtained from a human donor with alopecia areata. Each CDR3 is given with its conserved first and last residue. The D gene is left open where the match is weak. Not all rows give a size; the values are once, few, many and, for expanded clones, a class.

size	V	D	J	CDR3	DNA
NA	TRBV27	NA	TRBJ2-7	CASSPVAYSMEQYF	TGTGCCAGCAGTCCCGTGGCCTACAGTATGGAGCAGTACTTC
NA	TRBV7-9	NA	TRBJ2-5	CASSSYGDQETQYF	TGTGCCAGCAGCTCCTACGGGGACCAAGAGACCCAGTACTTC
few	TRBV5-5	NA	TRBJ2-2	CASSHRQTKHTGELFF	TGTGCCAGCAGCCACCGACAAACTAAGCACACCGGGGAGCTGTTTTTT
NA	TRBV4-1	NA	TRBJ1-5	CASSPGINSNQPQHF	TGCGCCAGCAGCCCGGGGATCAATAGCAATCAGCCCCAGCATTTT
NA	TRBV5-6	NA	TRBJ2-7	CASSSYGDEQYF	TGTGCCAGCAGCTCCTACGGCGACGAGCAGTACTTC
NA	TRBV28	TRBD2	TRBJ2-1	CASRGLAGGDWAYNEQFF	TGTGCCAGCAGGGGACTAGCGGGAGGGGATTGGGCATACAATGAGCAGTTCTTC
few	TRBV5-1	NA	TRBJ2-5	CASSLPGHRRGLQETQYF	TGCGCCAGCAGCTTGCCGGGACACCGAAGGGGCCTCCAAGAGACCCAGTACTTC
few	TRBV28	NA	TRBJ2-2	CASARGLGTGELFF	TGTGCCAGTGCTCGGGGGCTCGGCACCGGGGAGCTGTTTTTT
few	TRBV28	NA	TRBJ2-5	CASSSTSETQYF	TGTGCCAGCAGTTCCACATCGGAGACCCAGTACTTC
NA	TRBV9	TRBD2	TRBJ2-1	CASSLAGGHEQFF	TGTGCCAGCAGCTTAGCGGGAGGCCATGAGCAGTTCTTC
few	TRBV5-1	NA	TRBJ1-2	CASRIGQGYGYTF	TGCGCCAGCAGGATAGGGCAGGGGTATGGCTACACCTTC
few	TRBV4-1	TRBD1	TRBJ1-5	CASSQDGLTGCRNQPQHF	TGCGCCAGCAGCCAAGATGGTCTGACAGGGTGCCGCAATCAGCCCCAGCATTTT
NA	TRBV6-5	NA	TRBJ1-2	CASSYSEELDYGYTF	TGTGCCAGCAGTTACTCAGAGGAGTTGGACTATGGCTACACCTTC
few	TRBV6-6	TRBD2	TRBJ2-5	CASSSLAGGPRETQYF	TGTGCCAGCAGTAGTTTAGCGGGAGGGCCGAGGGAGACCCAGTACTTC
few	TRBV19	TRBD2	TRBJ2-1	CASRITSGAFNEQFF	TGTGCCAGTAGGATAACTAGCGGGGCCTTCAATGAGCAGTTCTTC
NA	TRBV7-9	NA	TRBJ2-7	CASSQTRSYEQYF	TGTGCCAGCAGCCAGACCCGAAGCTACGAGCAGTACTTC
NA	TRBV28	TRBD2	TRBJ2-7	CASSLISGAYEQYF	TGTGCCAGCAGTCTAATAAGCGGGGCCTACGAGCAGTACTTC
medium-sized	TRBV27	TRBD1	TRBJ2-7	CASSGWTGVGEQYF	TGTGCCAGCAGCGGTTGGACAGGGGTGGGAGAGCAGTACTTC
NA	TRBV14	TRBD2	TRBJ2-1	CASSQLTSGSKNEQFF	TGTGCCAGCAGCCAACTAACTAGCGGGAGTAAAAATGAGCAGTTCTTC
few	TRBV29-1	NA	TRBJ1-4	CSVGYGGGEKLFF	TGCAGCGTTGGGTACGGGGGCGGGGAAAAACTGTTTTTT
NA	TRBV2	NA	TRBJ2-3	CASSELTSSTDTQYF	TGTGCCAGCAGTGAGTTGACTTCTAGCACAGATACGCAGTATTTT
many	TRBV7-8	NA	TRBJ2-1	CASSSRLHEQFF	TGTGCCAGCAGCTCCAGACTCCATGAGCAGTTCTTC
NA	TRBV5-1	NA	TRBJ2-7	CASSLASSGSSYEQYF	TGCGCCAGCAGCTTGGCCAGTTCAGGGAGCTCCTACGAGCAGTACTTC
few	TRBV5-1	NA	TRBJ2-7	CASSPGWGSGEQYF	TGCGCCAGCAGCCCGGGGTGGGGGTCCGGCGAGCAGTACTTC
NA	TRBV15	NA	TRBJ2-1	CATSRDLDVSTEQFF	TGTGCCACCAGCAGAGATCTAGACGTGTCGACTGAGCAGTTCTTC
medium-sized	TRBV28	TRBD1	TRBJ1-1	CASSSGTVEAFF	TGTGCCAGCAGTTCCGGGACAGTCGAAGCTTTCTTT
NA	TRBV27	NA	TRBJ2-1	CASKNHRDSGNEQFF	TGTGCCAGCAAAAACCACCGGGACTCCGGCAATGAGCAGTTCTTC
NA	TRBV7-2	TRBD1	TRBJ2-5	CASSLWVQGTGETQYF	TGTGCCAGCAGCTTATGGGTACAGGGGACCGGAGAGACCCAGTACTTC
NA	TRBV7-9	NA	TRBJ2-7	CASSLELSFGGYEQYF	TGTGCCAGCAGCTTAGAGCTGAGTTTCGGGGGCTACGAGCAGTACTTC
NA	TRBV25-1	NA	TRBJ2-6	CASSEGGANVLTF	TGTGCCAGCAGTGAAGGCGGGGCCAACGTCCTGACTTTC
NA	TRBV25-1	TRBD1	TRBJ2-3	CASTWLPSGTGPDTQYF	TGTGCCAGCACGTGGCTCCCCTCCGGGACAGGGCCAGATACGCAGTATTTT
few	TRBV5-1	TRBD2	TRBJ2-7	CASSLRGRWFYEQYF	TGCGCCAGCAGCTTACGCGGGAGGTGGTTCTACGAGCAGTACTTC
NA	TRBV5-5	TRBD1	TRBJ2-2	CASSGETGPTGELFF	TGTGCCAGCAGCGGGGAGACAGGGCCCACCGGGGAGCTGTTTTTT
NA	TRBV2	NA	TRBJ2-7	CASGTYEQYF	TGTGCCAGCGGAACCTACGAGCAGTACTTC
NA	TRBV11-3	TRBD1	TRBJ2-1	CASNNPGQGFVGQFF	TGTGCCAGCAACAACCCGGGACAGGGTTTTGTAGGGCAGTTCTTC
few	TRBV4-1	NA	TRBJ2-4	CASSQDHGKAKNIQYF	TGCGCCAGCAGCCAAGATCACGGGAAAGCCAAAAACATTCAGTACTTC
medium-sized	TRBV7-9	NA	TRBJ2-1	CASSPPDAGYNEQFF	TGTGCCAGCAGTCCCCCTGACGCGGGCTACAATGAGCAGTTCTTC
few	TRBV5-1	NA	TRBJ2-5	CASSLSSNGAQETQYF	TGCGCCAGCAGCCTGTCCTCAAATGGGGCGCAAGAGACCCAGTACTTC
few	TRBV2	NA	TRBJ2-1	CASSEMQGSYNEQFF	TGTGCCAGCAGTGAAATGCAGGGGTCCTACAATGAGCAGTTCTTC
NA	TRBV5-1	NA	TRBJ2-7	CASSLAGSYEQYF	TGCGCCAGCAGTCTAGCAGGGAGCTACGAGCAGTACTTC
NA	TRBV7-2	TRBD2	TRBJ2-2	CASSPLGASGSTGELFF	TGTGCCAGCAGCCCACTCGGGGCTAGCGGGAGTACCGGGGAGCTGTTTTTT
few	TRBV28	NA	TRBJ1-1	CASTAESVGGRNTEAFF	TGTGCCAGCACCGCCGAGTCGGTAGGGGGGAGGAACACTGAAGCTTTCTTT
NA	TRBV6-5	NA	TRBJ1-5	CASSYSGDQPQHF	TGTGCCAGCAGTTACTCGGGGGATCAGCCCCAGCATTTT
few	TRBV29-1	TRBD2	TRBJ2-7	CSVPAGANGEQYF	TGCAGCGTTCCAGCGGGAGCCAACGGCGAGCAGTACTTC
NA	TRBV29-1	TRBD2	TRBJ2-4	CSVEGVPVAGGGVTKNIQYF	TGCAGCGTTGAAGGGGTTCCGGTAGCGGGAGGCGGGGTGACCAAAAACATTCAGTACTTC
NA	TRBV2	NA	TRBJ1-1	CASRSSRELNTEAFF	TGTGCCAGCAGATCCTCCCGGGAGTTGAACACTGAAGCTTTCTTT
few	TRBV29-1	TRBD1	TRBJ1-4	CSVDSTGSNEKLFF	TGCAGCGTTGACTCGACAGGGTCTAATGAAAAACTGTTTTTT
few	TRBV13	NA	TRBJ2-1	CASSFLRGNEQFF	TGTGCCAGCAGTTTTTTAAGGGGAAATGAGCAGTTCTTC
NA	TRBV7-6	TRBD1	TRBJ1-2	CASSPRQGANGYTF	TGTGCCAGCAGCCCCCGACAGGGGGCTAATGGCTACACCTTC
NA	TRBV19	TRBD1	TRBJ2-7	CASSPQGAYEQYF	TGTGCCAGTAGCCCCCAGGGGGCTTACGAGCAGTACTTC
NA	TRBV5-6	NA	TRBJ1-4	CASSVLGGGHEKLFF	TGTGCCAGCAGCGTCCTTGGCGGGGGCCATGAAAAACTGTTTTTT
few	TRBV11-2	NA	TRBJ2-1	CASSLGVASGEQFF	TGTGCCAGCAGCTTGGGGGTAGCTTCGGGGGAGCAGTTCTTC
NA	TRBV18	TRBD1	TRBJ2-1	CASSDDRGRTYNEQFF	TGTGCCAGCTCAGATGACAGGGGGCGAACCTACAATGAGCAGTTCTTC
NA	TRBV9	NA	TRBJ2-7	CASSSRDIGSYEQYF	TGTGCCAGCAGCTCCCGGGACATTGGGTCCTACGAGCAGTACTTC